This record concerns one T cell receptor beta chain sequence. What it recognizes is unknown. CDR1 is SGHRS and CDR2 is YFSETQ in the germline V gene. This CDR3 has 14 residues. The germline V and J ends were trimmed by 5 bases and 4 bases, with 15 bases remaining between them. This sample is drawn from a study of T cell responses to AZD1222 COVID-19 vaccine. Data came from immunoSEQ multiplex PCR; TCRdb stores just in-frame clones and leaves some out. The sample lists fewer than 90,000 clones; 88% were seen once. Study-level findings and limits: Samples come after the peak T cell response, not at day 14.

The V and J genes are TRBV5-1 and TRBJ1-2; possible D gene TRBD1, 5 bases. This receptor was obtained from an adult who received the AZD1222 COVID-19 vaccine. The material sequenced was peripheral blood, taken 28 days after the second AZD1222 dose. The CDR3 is CASRAQGRGYGYTF. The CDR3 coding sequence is TGCGCCAGCAGGGCCCAGGGAAGGGGCTATGGCTACACCTTC.